The rows below give T cell receptor beta chains drawn from one sample of a study of PD-L1 blockade in urothelial cancer. Profiling relied on immunoSEQ multiplex PCR, and the TCRdb table lists in-frame clones only, not all of them. The table records some 120,000 clones, roughly 88% of them present only once. This material consisted of PBMCs, taken around atezolizumab (anti-PD-L1) treatment. These receptors were obtained from a man aged 50 or older with urothelial cancer. The CDR3 runs from the conserved cysteine through the conserved F or W. Each record gives: V gene, J gene, clone size, D gene, CDR3 protein, CDR3 DNA. The D gene is left open where the match is weak. Some rows have no size entry. The others give once, few or many, or a class for an expanded clone.

TRBV28	TRBJ2-7	-	TRBD2	CASSFRTSGTYEQYF	TGTGCCAGCAGTTTTCGGACTAGCGGGACCTACGAGCAGTACTTC
TRBV29-1	TRBJ1-5	once	-	CSVAKQGDNQPQHF	TGCAGCGTTGCAAAACAGGGAGATAATCAGCCCCAGCATTTT
TRBV27	TRBJ2-5	-	TRBD1	CASGFGQANHQETQYF	TGTGCCAGCGGGTTCGGACAGGCGAATCACCAAGAGACCCAGTACTTC
TRBV4-2	TRBJ2-2	-	-	CASSQEQGSTGELFF	TGTGCCAGCAGCCAAGAGCAGGGTAGCACCGGGGAGCTGTTTTTT
TRBV30	TRBJ1-6	-	-	CAWSVLGGGNSPLHF	TGTGCCTGGAGTGTCTTGGGAGGCGGTAATTCACCCCTCCACTTT
TRBV9	TRBJ2-1	-	TRBD2	CASTPRGITASGYNEQFF	TGTGCCAGCACCCCCAGAGGGATCACGGCTAGCGGCTACAATGAGCAGTTCTTC
TRBV2	TRBJ1-2	-	TRBD1	CASRTGVFSNYGYTF	TGTGCCAGCAGGACAGGGGTTTTTTCTAACTATGGCTACACCTTC
TRBV7-9	TRBJ2-7	-	TRBD1	CASSRQGHSYEQYF	TGTGCCAGCAGCAGACAGGGGCACTCCTACGAGCAGTACTTC
TRBV2	TRBJ1-5	-	-	CASRVARNQPQHF	TGTGCCAGCAGGGTAGCCCGCAATCAGCCCCAGCATTTT
TRBV5-1	TRBJ2-3	-	TRBD1	CASSRDRASTDTQYF	TGCGCCAGCAGCCGGGACAGAGCTAGCACAGATACGCAGTATTTT
TRBV6-5	TRBJ1-2	-	-	CASSYLAVGYGYTF	TGTGCCAGCAGTTACTTGGCAGTTGGCTATGGCTACACCTTC
TRBV18	TRBJ2-3	-	-	CASSPRTVLTDTQYF	TGTGCCAGCTCACCGAGGACAGTTCTTACAGATACGCAGTATTTT
TRBV5-4	TRBJ2-3	-	-	CASSLTSSTDTQYF	TGTGCCAGCAGCTTGACTAGCTCCACAGATACGCAGTATTTT
TRBV27	TRBJ1-5	-	-	CASSLSAGLGNQPQHF	TGTGCCAGCAGTTTATCGGCGGGGTTGGGGAATCAGCCCCAGCATTTT
TRBV10-3	TRBJ1-4	-	TRBD1	CAISDGQGGLLFF	TGTGCCATCAGTGATGGACAGGGGGGGCTCCTGTTTTTT
TRBV6-4	TRBJ1-2	-	-	CASSDSPMRGYGYTF	TGTGCCAGCAGTGACTCGCCCATGAGAGGCTATGGCTACACCTTC
TRBV18	TRBJ2-1	-	-	CASSLGGDEQFF	TGTGCCAGCTCACTTGGAGGCGATGAGCAGTTCTTC
TRBV9	TRBJ2-3	-	-	CASSVGGGKGTDTQYF	TGTGCCAGCAGCGTAGGAGGAGGGAAAGGCACAGATACGCAGTATTTT
TRBV28	TRBJ2-7	-	TRBD2	CASSPGGSPPNEQYF	TGTGCCAGCAGCCCCGGGGGGTCTCCTCCTAACGAGCAGTACTTC
TRBV6-1	TRBJ1-1	-	-	CASKKDGTLNTEAFF	TGTGCCAGCAAAAAGGACGGGACTTTAAACACTGAAGCTTTCTTT
TRBV11-2	TRBJ2-2	-	-	CASSLVQTHTGELFF	TGTGCCAGCAGCTTAGTACAGACCCACACCGGGGAGCTGTTTTTT
TRBV6-4	TRBJ2-3	-	-	CASRQASTDTQYF	TGTGCCAGCAGACAGGCTAGCACAGATACGCAGTATTTT
TRBV6-5	TRBJ1-1	-	TRBD1	CASRPTGGTEAFF	TGTGCCAGCAGACCCACAGGGGGCACTGAAGCTTTCTTT
TRBV30	TRBJ2-7	-	TRBD2	CAWSVQGGSSYEQYF	TGTGCCTGGAGTGTTCAGGGCGGGAGCTCCTACGAGCAGTACTTC
TRBV10-3	TRBJ1-6	few	TRBD1	CATQGEVRGSLHF	TGTGCCACACAGGGGGAGGTCAGGGGGTCCCTCCACTTT
TRBV6-5	TRBJ2-1	-	-	CASSYRFSQFF	TGTGCCAGCAGTTACCGCTTTAGTCAGTTCTTC
TRBV30	TRBJ1-4	-	TRBD1	CAWSRDRGEKLFF	TGTGCCTGGAGTAGGGACAGGGGTGAAAAACTGTTTTTT
TRBV6-6	TRBJ1-4	-	-	CASSPPATNEKLFF	TGTGCCAGCAGCCCACCAGCAACTAATGAAAAACTGTTTTTT
TRBV11-2	TRBJ2-1	-	-	CASSRGLANEQFF	TGTGCCAGCAGCCGCGGCTTGGCTAATGAGCAGTTCTTC
TRBV18	TRBJ1-5	-	-	CASSHGRTAGQPQHF	TGTGCCAGCTCACACGGCCGAACGGCGGGTCAGCCCCAGCATTTT
TRBV4-1	TRBJ2-3	-	-	CASSQEPPGLYTQYF	TGCGCCAGCAGCCAAGAACCGCCGGGACTGTATACGCAGTATTTT
TRBV5-4	TRBJ2-7	-	-	CASSLDGEVYEQYF	TGTGCCAGCAGCTTGGACGGGGAAGTTTACGAGCAGTACTTC
TRBV6-6	TRBJ2-7	few	TRBD2	CASRPTSGGRRQYF	TGTGCCAGCAGGCCAACTAGCGGGGGCCGGCGTCAGTACTTC
TRBV6-5	TRBJ2-7	-	-	CASSPSYEQYF	TGTGCCAGCAGTCCGTCCTACGAGCAGTACTTC
TRBV6-1	TRBJ1-1	once	-	CASSFDRMNTEAFF	TGTGCCAGCAGTTTCGACAGAATGAACACTGAAGCTTTCTTT
TRBV7-2	TRBJ2-2	-	TRBD2	CASSRTSGTGELFF	TGTGCCAGCAGCCGGACTAGCGGCACCGGGGAGCTGTTTTTT
TRBV7-8	TRBJ1-1	-	-	CASSLVRDTEAFF	TGTGCCAGCAGCTTAGTCCGGGACACTGAAGCTTTCTTT
TRBV5-4	TRBJ1-2	once	-	CASSFGQVNYGYTF	TGTGCCAGCAGCTTTGGGCAGGTGAACTATGGCTACACCTTC
TRBV10-3	TRBJ2-7	-	-	CAISVRGTYEQYF	TGTGCCATCAGTGTCCGAGGCACCTACGAGCAGTACTTC
TRBV7-2	TRBJ2-7	-	-	CASSFLRDSSEQYF	TGTGCCAGCAGCTTTTTGCGAGATAGTTCCGAGCAGTACTTC
TRBV4-2	TRBJ2-3	-	TRBD2	CASSRLLAGVVDTQYF	TGTGCCAGCAGCCGCTTACTAGCGGGAGTGGTAGATACGCAGTATTTT
TRBV6-1	TRBJ2-7	-	TRBD2	CASSSGFYEQYF	TGTGCCAGCTCTAGCGGGTTCTACGAGCAGTACTTC
TRBV18	TRBJ1-3	-	-	CASSLQDSGNTIYF	TGTGCCAGCTCACTACAGGACTCTGGAAACACCATATATTTT
TRBV5-6	TRBJ1-1	-	TRBD1	CASSPGQRNTEAFF	TGTGCCAGCAGCCCGGGACAGAGAAACACTGAAGCTTTCTTT
TRBV5-4	TRBJ1-2	-	TRBD1	CASTPNRGLGGYTF	TGTGCCAGCACCCCTAACAGGGGGTTGGGAGGCTACACCTTC
TRBV9	TRBJ1-1	-	-	CASSGRMDTPDTEAFF	TGTGCCAGCAGCGGACGAATGGACACCCCGGACACTGAAGCTTTCTTT
TRBV5-1	TRBJ2-7	once	TRBD1	CASSLPGTGVLEQYF	TGCGCCAGCAGCTTGCCCGGGACAGGGGTCCTCGAGCAGTACTTC
TRBV2	TRBJ1-4	-	-	CASRSGFSGRKLFF	TGTGCCAGCAGGTCAGGCTTTTCCGGTCGAAAACTGTTTTTT
TRBV27	TRBJ1-1	-	-	CASSGRDNDIGAFF	TGTGCCAGCAGTGGCAGGGACAACGACATCGGAGCTTTCTTT
TRBV7-9	TRBJ1-2	-	-	CASSLSVVQEGYGYTF	TGTGCCAGCAGCTTATCGGTGGTCCAGGAAGGCTATGGCTACACCTTC
TRBV5-1	TRBJ2-4	-	-	CASSPDRDYIIQYF	TGCGCCAGCAGCCCGGACAGGGACTATATCATTCAGTACTTC
TRBV7-6	TRBJ2-3	once	TRBD2	CASTAGTSGRAADTQYF	TGTGCCAGCACCGCCGGGACTAGCGGGAGGGCTGCGGATACGCAGTATTTT
TRBV5-1	TRBJ2-7	-	TRBD1	CASSLDGTGGLEQYF	TGCGCCAGCAGCTTGGATGGGACAGGGGGCCTCGAGCAGTACTTC
TRBV6-5	TRBJ1-5	-	TRBD1	CATKLTGGNQPQHF	TGTGCCACTAAACTTACAGGGGGCAATCAGCCCCAGCATTTT
TRBV5-1	TRBJ2-2	-	-	CASTPIKRVDTGELFF	TGCGCCAGCACCCCTATAAAGCGGGTGGACACCGGGGAGCTGTTTTTT
TRBV4-1	TRBJ2-1	-	-	CASSQDLASLSGEQFF	TGCGCCAGCAGCCAAGATCTTGCGTCTCTTTCAGGTGAGCAGTTCTTC
TRBV19	TRBJ1-1	-	TRBD1	CASSVLPGQFNTEAFF	TGTGCCAGTAGTGTCTTGCCGGGACAGTTTAACACTGAAGCTTTCTTT
TRBV28	TRBJ1-2	-	TRBD1	CASSKDRVLNYGYTF	TGTGCCAGCAGCAAGGACAGGGTTCTCAACTATGGCTACACCTTC
TRBV5-1	TRBJ2-3	-	TRBD1	CASSRDRAAGTDTQYF	TGCGCCAGCAGCCGGGACAGGGCGGCGGGCACAGATACGCAGTATTTT
TRBV5-1	TRBJ1-2	-	-	CASSFAETNYGYTF	TGCGCCAGCAGCTTCGCGGAGACTAACTATGGCTACACCTTC